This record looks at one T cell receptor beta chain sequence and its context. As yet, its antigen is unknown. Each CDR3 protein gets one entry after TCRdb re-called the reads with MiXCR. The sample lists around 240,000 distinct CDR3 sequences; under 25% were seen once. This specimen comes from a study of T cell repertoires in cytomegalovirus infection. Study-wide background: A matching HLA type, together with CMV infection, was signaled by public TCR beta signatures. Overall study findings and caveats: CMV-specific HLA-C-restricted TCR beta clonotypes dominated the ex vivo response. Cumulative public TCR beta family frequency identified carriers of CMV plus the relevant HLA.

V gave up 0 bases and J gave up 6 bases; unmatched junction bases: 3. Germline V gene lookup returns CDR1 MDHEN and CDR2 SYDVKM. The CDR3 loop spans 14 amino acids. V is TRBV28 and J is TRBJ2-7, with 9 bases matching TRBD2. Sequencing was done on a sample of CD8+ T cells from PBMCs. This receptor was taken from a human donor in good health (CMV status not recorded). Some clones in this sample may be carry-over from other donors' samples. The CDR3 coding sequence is TGTGCCAGCAGTTTATGGCGGGGGGGCGTCGAGCAGTACTTC. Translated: CASSLWRGGVEQYF.